The next 22 T cell receptor beta chains were all read from a single sample in a study of CD8+ T cells in alopecia areata. Reverse transcribed after extraction, RNA yielded cDNA as the sequencing template. TCRdb's table, derived via immunoSEQ multiplex PCR, lists solely in-frame clones and lacks some. Of some 240,000 clones in the sample, around 62% were seen once. The starting material was CD4+ T cells sorted from blood, obtained at week 0. The receptors were gathered from a human donor with alopecia areata.

V and J are TRBV5-1 and TRBJ2-7, with 13 bases identical to TRBD2. From germline, CDR1 is SGHRS and CDR2 YFSETQ. CDR3 size: 15 residues. V shed 4 bases and J 12 bases; nucleotides not matched to a gene: 13. CDR3 DNA sequence: TGCGCCAGCAGCCGATGGACTAGCGGGAGCCCAGCATCGTACTTC. Its protein product is CASSRWTSGSPASYF.

This clone was counted only a few times. The CDR3 protein is CASSLSGGTEAFF. Written as DNA, the CDR3 is TGTGCCAGCAGCTTATCAGGGGGCACTGAAGCTTTCTTT. The chain uses TRBV7-3 and TRBJ1-1; 7 positions agree with TRBD1. The CDR3 covers 13 residues. Germline-derived CDR1 and CDR2 are SGHTA and FQGTGA. The J segment lost 4 bases and the V segment lost 2 bases, leaving 1 base of the junction unmatched.

With respect to this clone: The junction departs from germline at one end; a sequencing error may be responsible. The chain employs TRBV29-1 and TRBJ2-3; TRBD1 aligns across 8 bases. This CDR3 region has 14 residues. From germline, CDR1 is SQVTM and CDR2 ANQGSEA. CDR3 amino acids: CSSWTGSNTNTQYF. CDR3 nucleotide sequence: TGCAGCTCCTGGACAGGGTCAAACACAAATACGCAGTATTTT.

In its sample, this clone was seen a few times. The V and J genes are TRBV5-1 and TRBJ2-1; D assignment may be TRBD1 or TRBD2 (5 bases each). The CDR3 extends over 14 amino acids. Germline-derived CDR1 and CDR2 are SGHRS and YFSETQ. The V end lost 2 bases, the J end lost 5 bases, and 11 bases lay between the germline ends. CDR3 sequence reads: CASSFQGEHNEQFF. CDR3 bases: TGCGCCAGCAGCTTCCAGGGAGAACACAATGAGCAGTTCTTC.

This clone was detected a few times. The chain couples TRBV7-9 to TRBJ2-5; 9 bases line up with TRBD2. The CDR3 extends over 11 amino acids. CDR1 is SEHNR and CDR2 is FQNEAQ in the germline V gene (reference sequence). Trimming removed 3 bases from V and 12 bases from J; junction bases left unmatched: 2. CDR3 DNA sequence: TGTGCCAGCAGCTTGGAGCGGGAGGAGTACTTC. Translation gives CASSLEREEYF.

The chain uses TRBV9 and TRBJ1-2; unclear D gene. The V end was cut by 2 bases, the J end by 0 bases, with 8 bases between. The CDR3 has 14 amino acids. The germline V gene encodes CDR1 SGDLS and CDR2 YYNGEE. The CDR3 loop reads CASSVYTTNYGYTF. CDR3 DNA sequence: TGTGCCAGCAGCGTCTACACGACTAACTATGGCTACACCTTC.

This clone came up once. This sequence joins TRBV30 and TRBJ1-6; D ambiguous. CDR1 is GTSNPN and CDR2 is SVGIG in the germline V gene (reference sequence). CDR3 length: 12 amino acids. V lost 5 bases to trimming and J lost 6 bases, with 8 bases between them. CDR3 in amino acids: CAWSTGNSPLHF. The CDR3 DNA reads TGTGCCTGGTCGACGGGTAATTCACCCCTCCACTTT.

This clone was seen a single time. The chain links TRBV9 to TRBJ2-5; D ambiguous. The length of the CDR3 is 15 residues. V was pared by 0 bases and J by 2 bases, with 11 bases between. CDR1 is SGDLS, CDR2 YYNGEE, per germline. CDR3 bases: TGTGCCAGCAGCGTAGATCCTACAGAACAAGAGACCCAGTACTTC. It encodes CASSVDPTEQETQYF.

This clone has just a few counts. The V and J genes are TRBV30 and TRBJ1-5, with unresolved D. V dropped 0 bases and J dropped 0 bases, with 9 bases sitting between them. The length of the CDR3 is 15 residues. Germline CDR1 is GTSNPN and CDR2 is SVGIG (reference sequence). The CDR3 loop is CAWSVGIYSNQPQHF. The DNA of the CDR3 is TGTGCCTGGAGTGTTGGGATTTATAGCAATCAGCCCCAGCATTTT.

The rearrangement links TRBV19 to TRBJ1-1; D gene uncertain. Germline CDR1 and CDR2: LNHDA and SQIVND (reference sequence). The CDR3 runs 11 residues. V lost 3 bases to trimming and J lost 10 bases, with 9 bases between them. Here the CDR3 reads CASSIWERAFF. CDR3 coding DNA: TGTGCCAGTAGTATTTGGGAAAGAGCTTTCTTT.

This clone was observed a few times. The rearrangement uses TRBV29-1 and TRBJ2-2, with unresolved D. CDR3 length equals 14 residues. CDR1 and CDR2 (germline): SQVTM, ANQGSEA. Trimming took off 6 bases at V and 0 bases at J, with 11 bases between the two ends. CDR3: CSVRRQSNTGELFF. CDR3 nucleotide sequence: TGCAGCGTCCGCAGGCAGTCGAACACCGGGGAGCTGTTTTTT.

The chain joins TRBV29-1 to TRBJ2-1, with 11 positions matching TRBD2. After removal of 4 bases from V and 8 bases from J, the junction contained 13 bases not matched to a gene. The CDR3 runs to 16 residues. Germline lookup yields CDR1 SQVTM and CDR2 ANQGSEA. The CDR3 region is CSVGASGGSMRDEQFF. Here the CDR3 DNA reads TGCAGCGTTGGGGCTAGCGGGGGGTCCATGAGGGATGAGCAGTTCTTC.

V and J are TRBV7-9 and TRBJ2-7; TRBD1 aligns across 8 bases. This CDR3 region has 14 residues. Germline values: CDR1 SEHNR, CDR2 FQNEAQ (reference sequence). J lost 3 bases, V lost 3 bases, and 4 bases had no gene match. The CDR3: CASSFPDRGYEQYF. For the CDR3, the DNA is TGTGCCAGCAGCTTCCCTGACAGGGGCTACGAGCAGTACTTC.

This chain uses TRBV28 with TRBJ1-4; TRBD1 might be the D (5 bases). This CDR3 contains 13 residues. Trimming took 5 bases from V and 7 from J, leaving 11 bases between them. Germline CDR1 reads MDHEN; CDR2 reads SYDVKM. The DNA for the CDR3 is TGTGCCAGCAGTGATCCGGGACGTGAAAAACTGTTTTTT. This gives the protein CASSDPGREKLFF.

This clone has a handful of counts. A read error is possible here, since a much larger clone lies one base away. The chain employs TRBV14 and TRBJ2-1; D unclear. The germline V gene has CDR1 SGHDN and CDR2 FVKESK. The CDR3 is made up of 11 amino acids. V lost 5 bases and J lost 3, with 2 bases in between. The CDR3 here is CASSYYNEQFF. The CDR3 nucleotides are TGTGCCAGCAGCTACTACAATGAGCAGTTCTTC. Based on the CDR3 plus reference TRBV14 and TRBJ2-1, the full variable domain is EAGVTQFPSHSVIEKGQTVTLRCDPISGHDNLYWYRRVMGKEIKFLLHFVKESKQDESGMPNNRFLAERTGGTYSTLKVQPAELEDSGVYFCASSYYNEQFFGPGTRLTVL.

This clone was detected only a few times. The rearrangement joins TRBV7-2 to TRBJ2-7; D not resolved. Germline V gene sequence: CDR1 SGHTA, CDR2 FQGNSA. CDR3 length: 13 amino acids. Trimming stripped 6 bases from V and 4 bases from J, with 13 bases between. CDR3 nucleotide sequence: TGTGCCAGCAGTCCCCCGGGTGGGTACGAGCAGTACTTC. This sequence encodes CASSPPGGYEQYF.

The chain links TRBV6-5 to TRBJ2-5, with D possibly being TRBD2 (5 bases). V was shortened by 0 bases and J by 2 bases, with 7 bases between the two germline ends. Per germline, CDR1 MNHEY and CDR2 SVGAGI. The CDR3 has 14 amino acids. CDR3: CASSYSGSQETQYF. The CDR3 nucleotides read TGTGCCAGCAGTTACTCTGGGAGTCAAGAGACCCAGTACTTC.

This chain joins TRBV5-5 and TRBJ2-7, with D unclear. Trimming pared 2 bases from V and 7 bases from J, leaving 7 bases between. CDR1 and CDR2 from the germline V gene are SGHKS and YYEKEE (reference sequence). CDR3 length: 11 amino acids. CDR3 sequence (DNA): TGTGCCAGCAGCTTTTCTGGGGAGCAGTACTTC. Its translation is CASSFSGEQYF.

This clone has only a few counts. This chain uses TRBV7-8 with TRBJ2-7; TRBD2 aligns across 12 bases. Germline values: CDR1 SGHVS, CDR2 FQNEAQ. CDR3 length: 15 amino acids. J lost 3 bases, V lost 5 bases, and 5 bases had no gene match. CDR3 region: CASSPSGRANYEQYF. In DNA, the CDR3 is TGTGCCAGCAGCCCTAGCGGGAGGGCCAACTACGAGCAGTACTTC.

This clone turned up a few times. The chain uses TRBV7-9 and TRBJ1-1; 7 nucleotides agree with TRBD1. V was clipped by 5 bases and J by 4 bases; unmatched bases: 16. CDR1 is SEHNR, CDR2 FQNEAQ, per germline (reference sequence). The CDR3 has 17 residues. The CDR3 DNA reads as TGTGCCAGCAGCCCCGCCAGGGGGTATCTGAGGGGCACTGAAGCTTTCTTT. Translation: CASSPARGYLRGTEAFF.

The CDR3 region is CSVADRAGETQYF. The CDR3 bases are TGCAGCGTAGCTGACAGGGCAGGAGAGACCCAGTACTTC. The chain combines TRBV29-1 with TRBJ2-5, with TRBD1 matching over 7 bases. With V trimmed by 6 bases and J by 4 bases, 8 bases remained unmatched. The length of the CDR3 is 13 residues. CDR1 and CDR2 (germline): SQVTM, ANQGSEA.

Many counts were recorded for this clone. This sequence joins TRBV11-1 and TRBJ2-1; D ambiguous. V was cut by 0 bases and J by 5 bases, with 8 bases left in between. The length of the CDR3 is 14 residues. Germline CDR1 SGHAT, CDR2 FQDESV (reference sequence). CDR3 sequence reads: CASSLAGIDNEQFF. The CDR3 DNA reads as TGTGCCAGCAGCTTAGCTGGGATAGACAATGAGCAGTTCTTC.